These 21 T cell receptor beta chains share one sample of origin, sequenced in a study of blood T cells in healthy people across ages. A second about 6 to 12 cycle PCR used barcoded and J-beta primers. MiXCR was run by TCRdb on the 5' RACE reads, yielding one entry per CDR3 protein. Among more than 1 million distinct CDR3 sequences, roughly 45% were seen once, and the ten largest hold 15% to 20%. The source material was blood. The receptors come from a woman aged 55-70 years in good health.

The chain employs TRBV6-1 and TRBJ2-1, with D possibly called TRBD1 or TRBD2 (5 bases each). V was clipped by 8 bases and J by 10 bases, with 15 bases between them. CDR1 and CDR2 from the germline V gene are MNHNS and SASEGT. CDR3 size: 12 residues. For the CDR3, the DNA is TGTGCCAGCTTTAGGGACGCAAGCGAGCAGTTCTTC. Its protein product is CASFRDASEQFF.

The rearrangement uses TRBV19 and TRBJ2-3; the D is unclear. The CDR3 length is 14 residues. Trimming took off 5 bases at V and 2 bases at J, with 11 bases between the two ends. CDR1 and CDR2 (germline): LNHDA, SQIVND (reference sequence). The CDR3 nucleotides read TGTGCCAGTAGTCCATGGGAAAACACAGATACGCAGTATTTT. Translated: CASSPWENTDTQYF.

The rearrangement links TRBV28 to TRBJ2-1; D perhaps matches TRBD1 (6 bases). Per germline, CDR1 MDHEN and CDR2 SYDVKM. V dropped 6 bases and J dropped 10 bases, with 19 bases sitting between them. This CDR3 is 14 amino acids long. In nucleotides, the CDR3 is TGTGCCAGCAGCCTGGGACGAGCAGGGGTGGAGCAGTTCTTC. It is translated as CASSLGRAGVEQFF.

V is TRBV18 and J is TRBJ2-4; 9 nucleotides align to TRBD2. The J call may be faulty, since TRBJ2-7 better matches the DNA end. This CDR3 is 15 amino acids long. CDR1 is KGHSH, CDR2 LQKENI, per germline. The DNA for the CDR3 is TGTGCCAGCTCACCATCAGGTGATAGCGGGAGCGAGCAGTACTTC. Amino acids: CASSPSGDSGSEQYF.

This clonotype has more than one count but fewer than ten. The rearrangement links TRBV15 to TRBJ2-1; 9 bases are a match to TRBD2. The germline gives CDR1 LNHNV, CDR2 YYDKDF (reference sequence). The CDR3 is 13 amino acids. V was pared by 8 bases and J by 8 bases, with 7 bases of the junction left unmatched. CDR3 amino acids: CATGQAGGYEQFF. The CDR3, as DNA: TGTGCCACCGGACAAGCGGGAGGCTATGAGCAGTTCTTC. Full variable domain (outside the CDR3, taken from reference TRBV15 and TRBJ2-1): DAMVIQNPRYQVTQFGKPVTLSCSQTLNHNVMYWYQQKSSQAPKLLFHYYDKDFNNEADTPDNFQSRRPNTSFCFLDIRSPGLGDTAMYLCATGQAGGYEQFFGPGTRLTVL.

V and J are TRBV9 and TRBJ2-3, with D tentatively TRBD2 (6 bases). Germline V gene lookup returns CDR1 SGDLS and CDR2 YYNGEE. The CDR3 contains 16 residues. Trimming cost V 3 bases and J 0 bases, with 14 bases left between them. CDR3 DNA sequence: TGTGCCAGCAGCGCTCGACTAGGAACTAGCACAGATACGCAGTATTTT. Translation gives CASSARLGTSTDTQYF.

The V and J genes are TRBV7-8 and TRBJ2-3, with D maybe TRBD2 (6 bases). The germline V and J ends were trimmed by 0 bases and 2 bases, with 12 bases remaining between them. CDR1 is SGHVS and CDR2 is FQNEAQ in the germline V gene. The CDR3 loop spans 16 amino acids. Written as DNA, the CDR3 is TGTGCCAGCAGCTTAGCCGGCGCGGGAAACACAGATACGCAGTATTTT. It specifies CASSLAGAGNTDTQYF.

The chain has TRBV6-5 and TRBJ2-6, with D uncertain. The germline CDR1 and CDR2 sequences are MNHEY and SVGAGI. V was cut by 6 bases and J by 2 bases, with 11 bases left in between. The CDR3 is 15 amino acids. The CDR3 DNA is TGTGCCAGCAGCCTTTCAAGTCCTGGGGCCAACGTCCTGACTTTC. This sequence encodes CASSLSSPGANVLTF.

This clonotype was detected a few times. The rearrangement joins TRBV11-2 to TRBJ2-7; possible D gene TRBD2, 5 bases. Per germline, CDR1 SGHAT and CDR2 FQNNGV. Trimming pared 7 bases from V and 0 bases from J, leaving 16 bases between. This CDR3 has 15 amino acids. CDR3 region: CASTRVGVNSYEQYF. CDR3 coding DNA: TGTGCCAGCACTAGAGTGGGAGTGAACTCCTACGAGCAGTACTTC.

The chain links TRBV5-4 to TRBJ1-2; maybe TRBD1 (5 bases). Trimming shortened V by 4 bases and J by 8 bases, and 12 bases separated the two germline ends. Germline assignment: CDR1 SGHNT and CDR2 YYREEE (reference sequence). CDR3 length: 12 amino acids. Written as DNA, the CDR3 is TGTGCCAGCAGCCCGGGGGAGAAGGGCTACACCTTC. It is translated as CASSPGEKGYTF.

The chain joins TRBV12-3 or TRBV12-4 to TRBJ2-3, with TRBD2 matching over 12 bases. The CDR3 is made up of 15 amino acids. V gave up 5 bases and J gave up 7 bases; unmatched junction bases: 7. The CDR3 sequence is CASSRLAGEVNTQYF. The CDR3 nucleotides are TGTGCCAGCAGTAGACTAGCGGGAGAGGTAAATACGCAGTATTTT.

The rearrangement uses TRBV6-5 and TRBJ2-5, with TRBD1 matching 8 bases. The DNA matches TRBJ2-7 better at its end, which makes the J call doubtful. Germline V gives CDR1 MNHEY, CDR2 SVGAGI. The CDR3 sequence is 14 residues long. The CDR3 nucleotides read TGTGCCAGCAGTGTGGACAGGGTATTGGTCGAGCAGTACTTC. It encodes CASSVDRVLVEQYF.

This clonotype was counted at least ten times. The gene calls are TRBV29-1 and TRBJ2-3; D call uncertain. From germline, CDR1 is SQVTM and CDR2 ANQGSEA. V lost 0 bases and J 0 bases, leaving 13 bases between the germline ends. The CDR3 is 16 amino acids. CDR3 sequence: CSVEDPAAPSTDTQYF. Here the CDR3 DNA reads TGCAGCGTTGAAGATCCTGCAGCCCCTAGCACAGATACGCAGTATTTT.

This clonotype was observed a single time. V and J are TRBV30 and TRBJ2-7; 8 bases are shared with TRBD1. The CDR3 loop spans 16 amino acids. Germline trimming cut 0 bases from V and 4 bases from J; bases unmatched to any gene: 11. In germline, CDR1 is GTSNPN, CDR2 SVGIG (reference sequence). CDR3 coding DNA: TGTGCCTGGAGTGTCCTACGACCCGGACAGGGATACGAGCAGTACTTC. Translating it yields CAWSVLRPGQGYEQYF.

The sample holds a few counts of this clonotype. The CDR3 nucleotides read TGCGCCAGCAGCTTGGCATCCGGGACAGGGCCCCTGTTTTTT. Translated: CASSLASGTGPLFF. The chain carries TRBV5-1 and TRBJ1-4, with 9 bases fitting TRBD1. J lost 14 bases, V lost 0 bases, and 8 bases had no gene match. This CDR3 comprises 14 residues. The V gene's germline CDR1 is SGHRS and CDR2 YFSETQ.

A few counts support this clonotype. V is TRBV10-3 and J is TRBJ2-1; a weak D match, TRBD1 (6 bases). This CDR3 comprises 16 residues. Trimming stripped 0 bases from V and 4 bases from J, with 13 bases between. In germline, CDR1 is ENHRY, CDR2 SYGVKD. CDR3 protein: CAISESMGAAYNEQFF. CDR3 nucleotides: TGTGCCATCAGTGAGTCGATGGGGGCAGCTTACAATGAGCAGTTCTTC.

The V and J genes are TRBV4-1 and TRBJ2-3; 7 bases map to TRBD2. Losses at the gene ends were 0 bases for V and 3 bases for J; bases not matched to a gene: 6. The CDR3 length is 16 residues. Germline V CDR1 and CDR2: MGHRA, YSYEKL. The chain's CDR3 is CASSQDRAGTTDTQYF. CDR3 DNA sequence: TGCGCCAGCAGCCAAGATCGAGCGGGAACAACAGATACGCAGTATTTT.

This rearrangement joins TRBV6-5 to TRBJ2-5; TRBD2 agrees at 8 bases. This CDR3 is built from 16 residues. In germline, CDR1 is MNHEY, CDR2 SVGAGI. Losses at the gene ends were 5 bases for V and 1 base for J; bases not matched to a gene: 9. The CDR3 coding sequence is TGTGCCAGCAGTCCGTGGACTAGCTTCTCCCAAGAGACCCAGTACTTC. Protein product: CASSPWTSFSQETQYF.

This clonotype came up once. J is TRBJ2-6 and V is TRBV21-1; the D call TRBD1 from the table was never checked on the DNA. TRBV21-1 is a pseudogene segment. There are 16 residues in the CDR3. CDR3 amino acids: CASSNTGGPGANVLTF. DNA of the CDR3: TGTGCCAGCAGCAATACAGGGGGCCCTGGGGCCAACGTCCTGACTTTC.

This clonotype was counted a few times. The chain uses TRBV20-1 and TRBJ2-1; 8 bases align to TRBD2. In germline, CDR1 is DFQATT, CDR2 SNEGSKA (reference sequence). The length of the CDR3 is 13 residues. V was clipped by 8 bases and J by 6 bases; unmatched bases: 9. CDR3 DNA sequence: TGCAGTTCAAAAGCGGGAGTAATCAATGAGCAGTTCTTC. This codes for CSSKAGVINEQFF.

Only a few counts were recorded for this clonotype. Written as DNA, the CDR3 is TGTGCCAGTAGTTGGAAAGGAGGCTCTCGGGGAGATACGCAGTATTTT. This encodes CASSWKGGSRGDTQYF. J is TRBJ2-3 and V is TRBV19; D perhaps matches TRBD2 (5 bases). Germline assignment: CDR1 LNHDA and CDR2 SQIVND (reference sequence). Trimming pared 5 bases from V and 5 bases from J, leaving 20 bases between. The CDR3 consists of 16 residues.